This is a list of T cell receptor beta chains from one sample in a study of OX40 agonist ivuxolimab in advanced cancers. Generated by immunoSEQ multiplex PCR, the TCRdb table keeps only in-frame clones and is missing some. The repertoire holds under 35,000 clones, with 82% as singletons. Sequenced material: CD4+ or CD8+ T cells sorted from blood, taken in a trial of the OX40 agonist ivuxolimab. The receptors derive from an adult with an advanced solid tumor such as melanoma, head and neck, liver or kidney cancer. The CDR3 runs from the conserved cysteine through the conserved F or W. The order of the fields is J gene, CDR3 length, V gene, CDR3 protein.

J: TRBJ2-4; length: 15; V: TRBV4-1; CDR3: CASSQGRGPGNIQYF
J: TRBJ2-1; length: 16; V: TRBV7-9; CDR3: CASSSERQGSYNEQFF
J: TRBJ2-7; length: 16; V: TRBV5-5; CDR3: CASSPRTSGSSYEQYF
J: TRBJ2-1; length: 18; V: TRBV7-3; CDR3: CASSLLRLDRISYNEQFF
J: TRBJ2-3; length: 14; V: TRBV5-1; CDR3: CASSQGSSTDTQYF
J: TRBJ1-2; length: 11; V: TRBV30; CDR3: CAWRGSYGYTF
J: TRBJ2-3; length: 14; V: TRBV5-4; CDR3: CASSSAGSEDTQYF
J: TRBJ2-5; length: 13; V: TRBV19; CDR3: CASSMDRTQTQYF
J: TRBJ1-6; length: 15; V: TRBV2; CDR3: CASSPASSYNSPLHF
J: TRBJ2-5; length: 15; V: TRBV2; CDR3: CASSPRTGGQETQYF
J: TRBJ2-2; length: 16; V: TRBV5-6; CDR3: CASRKLAGGETGELFF
J: TRBJ1-1; length: 14; V: TRBV13; CDR3: CASKPERTNTEAFF
J: TRBJ2-7; length: 18; V: TRBV4-3; CDR3: CASSQDLPRGSGRAEQYF
J: TRBJ2-7; length: 15; V: TRBV5-1; CDR3: CASSPVDIFSYEQYF
J: TRBJ2-1; length: 13; V: TRBV28; CDR3: CASSFKGDFPRFF
J: TRBJ1-1; length: 15; V: TRBV28; CDR3: CASSLWTGVNTEAFF
J: TRBJ2-2; length: 14; V: TRBV2; CDR3: CASSPGVNTGELFF
J: TRBJ2-1; length: 16; V: TRBV4-3; CDR3: CASSQERLTSYNEQFF
J: TRBJ2-7; length: 16; V: TRBV11-1; CDR3: CASSLPSSASSYEQYF
J: TRBJ2-1; length: 15; V: TRBV19; CDR3: CASSFDGGRYNEQFF
J: TRBJ2-3; length: 14; V: TRBV14; CDR3: CASSLVGGTDTQYF
J: TRBJ2-7; length: 17; V: TRBV9; CDR3: CAGTYSSGGRHSYEQYF
J: TRBJ2-1; length: 16; V: TRBV7-9; CDR3: CASSQDRDSHYNEQFF
J: TRBJ2-5; length: 15; V: TRBV7-9; CDR3: CASSKTTGPQETQYF
J: TRBJ1-2; length: 12; V: TRBV28; CDR3: CASSLSRDGYTF
J: TRBJ2-4; length: 14; V: TRBV28; CDR3: CASSLPDKLNIQYF
J: TRBJ2-3; length: 14; V: TRBV19; CDR3: CASSMGLSTDTQYF
J: TRBJ1-5; length: 13; V: TRBV7-2; CDR3: CASSLNRDQPQHF
J: TRBJ2-3; length: 15; V: TRBV2; CDR3: CASSEREWGTDTQYF
J: TRBJ2-2; length: 13; V: TRBV4-3; CDR3: CASSQGVAGELFF
J: TRBJ2-3; length: 14; V: TRBV11-2; CDR3: CASSFGSYTDTQYF
J: TRBJ1-1; length: 14; V: TRBV5-1; CDR3: CASSLQGPNTEAFF
J: TRBJ2-3; length: 13; V: TRBV10-3; CDR3: CAISDQITDTQYF
J: TRBJ1-3; length: 16; V: TRBV7-2; CDR3: CASSLLGVPSGNTIYF
J: TRBJ2-7; length: 12; V: TRBV5-6; CDR3: CASSPTGSEQYF
J: TRBJ2-7; length: 12; V: TRBV30; CDR3: CAWSRGDYEQYF
J: TRBJ1-2; length: 12; V: TRBV30; CDR3: CAWSLGANGYTF
J: TRBJ2-1; length: 14; V: TRBV7-9; CDR3: CASSSRLERNEQFF
J: TRBJ2-2; length: 15; V: TRBV7-2; CDR3: CASSFLGGETGELFF
J: TRBJ1-1; length: 14; V: TRBV10-3; CDR3: CAISAVGADTEAFF
J: TRBJ1-2; length: 15; V: TRBV9; CDR3: CASSARTGLSFGYTF